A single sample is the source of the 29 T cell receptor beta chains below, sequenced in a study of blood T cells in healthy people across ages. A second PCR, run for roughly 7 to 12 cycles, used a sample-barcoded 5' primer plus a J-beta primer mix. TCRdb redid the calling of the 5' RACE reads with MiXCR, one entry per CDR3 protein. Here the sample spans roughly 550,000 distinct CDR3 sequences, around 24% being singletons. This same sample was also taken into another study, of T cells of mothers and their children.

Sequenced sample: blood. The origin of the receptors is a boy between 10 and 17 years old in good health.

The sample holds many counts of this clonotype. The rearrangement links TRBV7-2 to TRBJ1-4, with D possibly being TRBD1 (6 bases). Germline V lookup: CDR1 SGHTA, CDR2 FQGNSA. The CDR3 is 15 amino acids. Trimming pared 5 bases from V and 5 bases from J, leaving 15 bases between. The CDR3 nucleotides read TGTGCCAGCAGCACGCAAGGGGGTGAGAATGAAAAACTGTTTTTT. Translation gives CASSTQGGENEKLFF. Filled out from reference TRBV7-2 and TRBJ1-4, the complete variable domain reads GAGVSQSPSNKVTEKGKDVELRCDPISGHTALYWYRQSLGQGLEFLIYFQGNSAPDKSGLPSDRFSAERTGGSVSTLTIQRTQQEDSAVYLCASSTQGGENEKLFFGSGTQLSVL.

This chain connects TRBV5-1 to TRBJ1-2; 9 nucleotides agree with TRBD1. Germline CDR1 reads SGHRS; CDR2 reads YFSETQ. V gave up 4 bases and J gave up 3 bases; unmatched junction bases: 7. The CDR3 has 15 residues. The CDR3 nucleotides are TGCGCCAGCAGCATAACAGGGGGCGCAGACTATGGCTACACCTTC. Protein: CASSITGGADYGYTF.

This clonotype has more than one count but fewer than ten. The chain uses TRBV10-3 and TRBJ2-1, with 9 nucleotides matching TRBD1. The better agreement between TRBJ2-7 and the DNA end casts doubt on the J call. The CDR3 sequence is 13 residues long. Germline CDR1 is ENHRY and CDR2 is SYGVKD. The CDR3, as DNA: TGTGCCATCACCCCGGGACAGGGTGGCGAGCAGTACTTC. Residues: CAITPGQGGEQYF.

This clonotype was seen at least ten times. CDR3 DNA sequence: TGTGCCAGCAGCTTGCGCGGGAGGGAGTACGAGCAGTACTTC. It specifies CASSLRGREYEQYF. The gene calls are TRBV5-6 and TRBJ2-7; 9 positions agree with TRBD2. The trim removed 1 base at V and 4 bases at J, leaving 3 bases unmatched. This CDR3 has 14 amino acids. From germline, CDR1 is SGHDT and CDR2 YYEEEE. The full variable domain, rest sourced from reference TRBV5-6 and TRBJ2-7, is DAGVTQSPTHLIKTRGQQVTLRCSPKSGHDTVSWYQQALGQGPQFIFQYYEEEERQRGNFPDRFSGHQFPNYSSELNVNALLLGDSALYLCASSLRGREYEQYFGPGTRLTVT.

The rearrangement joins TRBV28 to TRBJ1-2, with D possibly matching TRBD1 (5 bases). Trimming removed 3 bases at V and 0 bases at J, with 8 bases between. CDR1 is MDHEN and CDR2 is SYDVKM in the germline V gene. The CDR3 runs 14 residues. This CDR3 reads CASSFSTANYGYTF. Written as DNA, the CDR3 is TGTGCCAGCAGTTTTTCGACAGCTAACTATGGCTACACCTTC.

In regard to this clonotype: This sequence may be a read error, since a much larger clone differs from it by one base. CDR3 coding DNA: TGCGCCAGCAGCCTTTCGGGGGGTGATGAAAAACTGTTTTTT. It encodes CASSLSGGDEKLFF. This chain uses TRBV4-3 with TRBJ1-4; weak D call: TRBD1 (5 bases). V was trimmed by 4 bases and J by 6 bases, leaving 12 bases between them. Germline CDR1 is LGHNA and CDR2 is YSLEER. CDR3 length: 14 residues.

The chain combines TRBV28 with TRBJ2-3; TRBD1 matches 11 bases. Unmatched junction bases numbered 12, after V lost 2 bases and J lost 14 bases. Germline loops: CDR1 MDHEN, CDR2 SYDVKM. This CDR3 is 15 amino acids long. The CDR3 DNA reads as TGTGCCAGCAGTTTAGGGACAGGGGGACTACACACCCGGTATTTT. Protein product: CASSLGTGGLHTRYF.

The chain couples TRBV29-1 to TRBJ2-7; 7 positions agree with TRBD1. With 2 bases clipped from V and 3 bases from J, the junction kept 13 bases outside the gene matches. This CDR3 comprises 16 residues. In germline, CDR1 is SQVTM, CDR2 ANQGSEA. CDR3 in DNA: TGCAGCGTTGAATATGGCCTGGGACAGTCGGGCTACGAGCAGTACTTC. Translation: CSVEYGLGQSGYEQYF.

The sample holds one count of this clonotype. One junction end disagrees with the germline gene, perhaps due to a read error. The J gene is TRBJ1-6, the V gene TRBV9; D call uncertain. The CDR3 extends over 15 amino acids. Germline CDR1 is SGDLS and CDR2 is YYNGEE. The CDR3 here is CASSAYSVTNSLLHF. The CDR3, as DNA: TGTGCCAGCAGCGCCTACAGCGTTACTAATTCACTCCTCCACTTT. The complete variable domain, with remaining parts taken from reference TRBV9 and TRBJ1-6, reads DSGVTQTPKHLITATGQRVTLRCSPRSGDLSVYWYQQSLDQGLQFLIQYYNGEERAKGNILERFSAQQFPDLHSELNLSSLELGDSALYFCASSAYSVTNSLLHFGNGTRLTVT.

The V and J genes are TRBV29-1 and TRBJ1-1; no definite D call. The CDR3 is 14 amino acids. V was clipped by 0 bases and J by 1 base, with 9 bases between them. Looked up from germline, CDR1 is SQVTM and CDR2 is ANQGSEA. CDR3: CSVEDPTKNTEAFF. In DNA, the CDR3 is TGCAGCGTTGAAGATCCAACCAAGAACACTGAAGCTTTCTTT.

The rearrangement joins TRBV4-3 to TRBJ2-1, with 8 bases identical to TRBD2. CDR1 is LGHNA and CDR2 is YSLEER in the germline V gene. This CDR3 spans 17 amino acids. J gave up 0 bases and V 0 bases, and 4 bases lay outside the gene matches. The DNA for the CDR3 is TGCGCCAGCAGCCAAGAGCCTAGCGGGCCCTCCTACAATGAGCAGTTCTTC. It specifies CASSQEPSGPSYNEQFF.

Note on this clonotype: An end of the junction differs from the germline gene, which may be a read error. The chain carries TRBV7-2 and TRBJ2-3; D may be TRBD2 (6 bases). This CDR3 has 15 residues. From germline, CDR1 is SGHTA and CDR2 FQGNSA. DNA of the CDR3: TGTGCCAGCAGTTTAGGAGGGATTAGCACAGATACGCAGTATTTT. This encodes CASSLGGISTDTQYF.

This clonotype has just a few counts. This chain's CDR3 is CASSPPVRAQETQYF. In DNA, the CDR3 is TGTGCCAGCTCACCTCCGGTGAGGGCGCAAGAGACCCAGTACTTC. The chain has TRBV18 and TRBJ2-5; TRBD2 is a possible D gene (5 bases). The CDR3 sequence is 15 residues long. Trimming shortened V by 3 bases and J by 2 bases, and 13 bases separated the two germline ends. CDR1 is KGHSH and CDR2 is LQKENI in the germline V gene.

The CDR3 bases are TGTGCCAGCAGCCAAGACGGCCAAGAGACCCAGTACTTC. This codes for CASSQDGQETQYF. The chain recombines TRBV14 with TRBJ2-5; D gene unclear. Trimming stripped 0 bases from V and 1 base from J, with 3 bases between. The CDR3 spans 13 residues. Per germline, CDR1 SGHDN and CDR2 FVKESK.

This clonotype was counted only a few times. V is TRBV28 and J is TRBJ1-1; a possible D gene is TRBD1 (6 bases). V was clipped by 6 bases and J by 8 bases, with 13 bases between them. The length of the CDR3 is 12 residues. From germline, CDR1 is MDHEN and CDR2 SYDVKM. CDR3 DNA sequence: TGTGCCAGCAGGGTGAAAGGGGGGGAAGCTTTCTTT. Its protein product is CASRVKGGEAFF.

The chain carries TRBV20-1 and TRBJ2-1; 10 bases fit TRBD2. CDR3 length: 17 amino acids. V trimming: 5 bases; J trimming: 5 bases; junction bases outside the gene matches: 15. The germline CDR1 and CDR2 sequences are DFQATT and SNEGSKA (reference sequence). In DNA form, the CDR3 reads TGCAGTGCTTCACCTGGGGCTAGCGGGAGTAGGGACAATGAGCAGTTCTTC. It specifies CSASPGASGSRDNEQFF.

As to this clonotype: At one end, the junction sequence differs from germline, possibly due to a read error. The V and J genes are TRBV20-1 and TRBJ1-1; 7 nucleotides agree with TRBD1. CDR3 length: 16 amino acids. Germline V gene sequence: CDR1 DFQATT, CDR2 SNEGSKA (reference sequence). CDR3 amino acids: CSARDQTGQKNTEAFF. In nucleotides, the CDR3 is TGCAGTGCTAGAGATCAGACAGGGCAGAAGAACACTGAAGCATTCTTT.

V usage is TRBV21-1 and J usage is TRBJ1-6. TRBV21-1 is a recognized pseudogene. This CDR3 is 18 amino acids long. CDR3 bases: TGTGCCAGCAGCAAATGGGCGGGGAGGGGATCGAATAATTCACCCCTCCACTTT. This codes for CASSKWAGRGSNNSPLHF.

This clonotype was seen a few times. The CDR3 nucleotides are TGTGCCAGCGACTGCCCAACTAATGAAAAACTGTTTTTT. Translation gives CASDCPTNEKLFF. This chain joins TRBV21-1 and TRBJ1-4. TRBV21-1 is termed a pseudogene. CDR3 length: 13 amino acids.

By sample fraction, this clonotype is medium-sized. As DNA, the CDR3 is TGCAGCGTTGTGGAATTGGGACACGGGAATAATGAGCAGTTCTTC. Translated: CSVVELGHGNNEQFF. The J gene is TRBJ2-1, the V gene TRBV29-1; a possible D gene is TRBD1 (6 bases). In germline, CDR1 is SQVTM, CDR2 ANQGSEA. Trimming left V 4 bases short and J 7 bases short, with 20 bases between. CDR3 length equals 15 residues.

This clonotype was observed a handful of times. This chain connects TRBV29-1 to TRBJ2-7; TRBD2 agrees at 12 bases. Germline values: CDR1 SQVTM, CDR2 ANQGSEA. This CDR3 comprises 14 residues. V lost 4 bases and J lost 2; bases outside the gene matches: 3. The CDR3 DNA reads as TGCAGCGTTGCAACTAGCGGGGGGACCTACGAGCAGTACTTC. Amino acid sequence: CSVATSGGTYEQYF.

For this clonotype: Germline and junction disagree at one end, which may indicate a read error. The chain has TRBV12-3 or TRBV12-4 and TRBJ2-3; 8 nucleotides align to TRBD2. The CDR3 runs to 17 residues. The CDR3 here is CASESYYPGGSTDAQYF. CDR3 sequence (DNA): TGTGCCAGCGAATCCTACTATCCGGGAGGGAGCACAGATGCGCAATATTTC.

CDR3 in DNA: TGTGCCAGCAGTTACCGGTTGGCTGAAGCTTTCTTT. Translating gives CASSYRLAEAFF. This sequence joins TRBV6-2 or TRBV6-3 and TRBJ1-1, with no clear D. CDR3 size: 12 residues. Germline V gene sequence: CDR1 MNHEY, CDR2 SVGEGT. With 2 bases removed from V and 6 bases from J, the gap between germline ends came to 7 bases.

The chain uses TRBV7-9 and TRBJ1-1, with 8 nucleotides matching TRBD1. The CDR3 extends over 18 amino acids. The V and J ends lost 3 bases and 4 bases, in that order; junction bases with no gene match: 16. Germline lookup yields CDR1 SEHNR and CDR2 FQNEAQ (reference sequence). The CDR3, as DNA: TGTGCCAGCAGCTTTGGTTCAAAGGTAGGGGACAGGCGCACTGAAGCTTTCTTT. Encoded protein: CASSFGSKVGDRRTEAFF.

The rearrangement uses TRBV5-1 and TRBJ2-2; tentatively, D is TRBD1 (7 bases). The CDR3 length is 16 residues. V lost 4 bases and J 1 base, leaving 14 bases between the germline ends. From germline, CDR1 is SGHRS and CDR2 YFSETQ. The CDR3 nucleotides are TGCGCCAGCAGCACAGGACAGGAGGGGAACACCGGGGAGCTGTTTTTT. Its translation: CASSTGQEGNTGELFF.

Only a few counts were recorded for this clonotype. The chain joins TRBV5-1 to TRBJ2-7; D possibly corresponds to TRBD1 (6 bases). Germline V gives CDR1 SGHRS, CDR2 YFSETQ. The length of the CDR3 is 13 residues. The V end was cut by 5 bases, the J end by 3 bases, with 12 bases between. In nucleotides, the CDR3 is TGCGCCAGCAGACAGGGTGGGGTCTACGAGCAGTACTTC. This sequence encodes CASRQGGVYEQYF.

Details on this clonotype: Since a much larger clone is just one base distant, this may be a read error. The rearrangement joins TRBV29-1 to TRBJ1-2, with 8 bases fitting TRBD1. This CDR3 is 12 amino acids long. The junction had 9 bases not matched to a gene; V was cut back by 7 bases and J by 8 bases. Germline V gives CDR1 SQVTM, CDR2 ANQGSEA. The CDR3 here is CSAPPTGEGYTF. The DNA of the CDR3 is TGCAGCGCTCCCCCGACAGGGGAAGGCTACACCTTC. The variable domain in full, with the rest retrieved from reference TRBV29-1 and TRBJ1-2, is SAVISQKPSRDICQRGTSLTIQCQVDSQVTMMFWYRQQPGQSLTLIATANQGSEATYESGFVIDKFPISRPNLTFSTLTVSNMSPEDSSIYLCSAPPTGEGYTFGSGTRLTVV.

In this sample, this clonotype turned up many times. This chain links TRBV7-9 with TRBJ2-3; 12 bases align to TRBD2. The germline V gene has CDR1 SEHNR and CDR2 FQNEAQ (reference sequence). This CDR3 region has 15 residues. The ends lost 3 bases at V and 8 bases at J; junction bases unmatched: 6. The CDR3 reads CASSFPTSGSVTQYF. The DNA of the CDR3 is TGTGCCAGCAGCTTCCCGACTAGCGGGAGTGTTACGCAGTATTTT.

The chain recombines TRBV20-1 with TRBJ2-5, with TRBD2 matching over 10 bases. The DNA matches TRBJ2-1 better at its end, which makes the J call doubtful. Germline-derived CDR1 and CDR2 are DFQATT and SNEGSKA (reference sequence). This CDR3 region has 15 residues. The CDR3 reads CSALPASGSNNEQFF. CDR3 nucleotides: TGCAGTGCTCTCCCGGCTAGCGGGAGCAACAATGAGCAGTTCTTC.